The 18 T cell receptor beta chains presented below share a single source sample, sequenced in a study of CD8 T cells in Susac syndrome (dated by TCRdb to the late 2010s). Libraries were prepared through the immunoSEQ multiplex PCR assay. RNA was extracted using the RNeasy kit, and about 0.45 to 1 microgram was reverse transcribed with random hexamers. Using fastp trimming at Q25 and MiXCR clonotype assembly, TCRdb reanalyzed the public sequencing data and kept in-frame beta chains. Every entry covers one CDR3 protein and lists the most common genes and DNA from its rows. The sample data list 150,000 to 180,000 distinct CDR3 sequences, and nearly 97% of these were observed just once. Together, the top ten hold under 0.15% of the sample. Sequencing was done on a sample of CD8+ T cells from PBMCs. These receptors originate from a human donor with multiple sclerosis.

The V and J genes are TRBV29-1 and TRBJ1-3, with D unresolved. The germline gives CDR1 SQVTM, CDR2 ANQGSEA. Trimming pared 4 bases from V and 4 bases from J, leaving 20 bases between. The CDR3 totals 16 residues. The CDR3 loop is CSVGDPTVYPGNTIYF. CDR3 DNA: TGCAGCGTTGGGGATCCAACGGTTTACCCCGGAAACACCATATATTTT.

The chain joins TRBV5-4 to TRBJ1-1; D not certain. CDR3 size: 14 residues. The V gene's germline CDR1 is SGHNT and CDR2 YYREEE (reference sequence). Trimming cost V 3 bases and J 3 bases, with 12 bases left between them. This chain's CDR3 is CASSSLPGDTEAFF. The CDR3, as DNA: TGTGCCAGCAGCTCCCTCCCCGGAGACACTGAAGCTTTCTTT.

V gene TRBV9 combines with J gene TRBJ1-2; possible D gene TRBD1, 5 bases. Germline lookup yields CDR1 SGDLS and CDR2 YYNGEE. There are 16 residues in the CDR3. V was trimmed by 0 bases and J by 6 bases, leaving 18 bases between them. CDR3 DNA sequence: TGTGCCAGCAGCGTAGTCCCAAGGGGTGCCCTGGATGGCTACACCTTC. It encodes CASSVVPRGALDGYTF.

This sequence joins TRBV15 and TRBJ1-1; 10 nucleotides align to TRBD1. Trimming removed 0 bases from V and 0 bases from J; junction bases left unmatched: 1. Germline values: CDR1 LNHNV, CDR2 YYDKDF (reference sequence). The CDR3 has 16 amino acids. CDR3 protein: CATSREGQGMNTEAFF. In DNA, the CDR3 is TGTGCCACCAGCAGAGAGGGACAGGGGATGAACACTGAAGCTTTCTTT. The full variable domain, in which reference TRBV15 and TRBJ1-1 provide the parts outside the CDR3, is DAMVIQNPRYQVTQFGKPVTLSCSQTLNHNVMYWYQQKSSQAPKLLFHYYDKDFNNEADTPDNFQSRRPNTSFCFLDIRSPGLGDTAMYLCATSREGQGMNTEAFFGQGTRLTVV.

The chain is built from TRBV29-1 and TRBJ2-7; D is undetermined. CDR1 is SQVTM, CDR2 ANQGSEA, per germline. Trimming pared 4 bases from V and 6 bases from J, leaving 1 base between. The CDR3 consists of 8 residues. CDR3 in amino acids: CSVGEQYV. CDR3 DNA: TGCAGCGTTGGCGAGCAGTACGTC.

This chain links TRBV12-3 or TRBV12-4 with TRBJ2-1; D not resolved. This CDR3 spans 11 amino acids. The V gene lost 10 bases and the J gene lost 14 bases, with 18 bases spanning the gap. The CDR3 nucleotides read TGTGCCACCACTCCCAAAACTGGGGAGTTCTTC. The encoded protein is CATTPKTGEFF.

V and J are TRBV15 and TRBJ2-4; no clear D. Trimming removed 8 bases at V and 2 bases at J, with 7 bases between. The CDR3 is 12 amino acids. Germline V CDR1 and CDR2: LNHNV, YYDKDF (reference sequence). CDR3 amino acids: CATLGPKNIQYF. CDR3 in DNA: TGTGCCACCCTTGGACCCAAAAACATTCAGTACTTC. Complete variable domain (other parts from reference TRBV15 and TRBJ2-4): DAMVIQNPRYQVTQFGKPVTLSCSQTLNHNVMYWYQQKSSQAPKLLFHYYDKDFNNEADTPDNFQSRRPNTSFCFLDIRSPGLGDTAMYLCATLGPKNIQYFGAGTRLSVL.

The genes are TRBV4-1 and TRBJ1-1, with D possibly TRBD1 on 6 matching bases. Trimming removed 1 base from V and 4 bases from J, with 7 bases in between. The CDR3 is 13 amino acids. Germline CDR1 reads MGHRA; CDR2 reads YSYEKL. The CDR3 is CASSQGGATEAFF. CDR3 DNA sequence: TGCGCCAGCAGCCAAGGGGGGGCCACTGAAGCTTTCTTT.

This clonotype was picked up one time. The chain recombines TRBV9 with TRBJ2-3, with TRBD1 as a possible D gene (5 bases). This CDR3 comprises 15 residues. CDR1 is SGDLS, CDR2 YYNGEE, per germline. Between the trimmed V and J ends, which lost 0 bases and 0 bases, there was a span of 8 bases. The CDR3 DNA reads as TGTGCCAGCAGCGTAGAATCAGGGAGCACAGATACGCAGTATTTT. Translating it yields CASSVESGSTDTQYF.

V usage is TRBV20-1 and J usage is TRBJ1-5; the D is unclear. This CDR3 has 16 amino acids. Germline V gives CDR1 DFQATT, CDR2 SNEGSKA (reference sequence). Trimming took 2 bases from V and 2 from J, leaving 16 bases between them. The CDR3, as DNA: TGCAGTGCTAGAAACGTTAGGGAATACGGCAATCAGCCCCAGCATTTT. It yields the protein CSARNVREYGNQPQHF.

CDR3 sequence (DNA): TGTGCCAGCAGTTTATCGGCGACTTTATCCTACGAGCAGTACTTC. This gives the protein CASSLSATLSYEQYF. The rearrangement links TRBV27 to TRBJ2-7; no clear D. The CDR3 has 15 residues. V dropped 0 bases and J dropped 1 base, with 10 bases sitting between them. CDR1 is MNHEY, CDR2 SMNVEV, per germline (reference sequence).

The chain is built from TRBV27 and TRBJ1-1; possibly TRBD1 for D (5 bases). CDR1 and CDR2 (germline): MNHEY, SMNVEV (reference sequence). This CDR3 has 15 amino acids. Trimming cost V 2 bases and J 4 bases, with 14 bases left between them. CDR3 sequence: CASSLIAGMFTEAFF. The CDR3 DNA reads TGTGCCAGCAGTTTAATCGCAGGGATGTTCACTGAAGCTTTCTTT.

This clonotype has a single count. V usage is TRBV28 and J usage is TRBJ2-1; 11 nucleotides line up with TRBD1. The V gene end was trimmed by 5 bases and the J gene end by 12 bases; junction bases not matched to a gene: 6. The length of the CDR3 is 13 residues. Germline CDR1 MDHEN, CDR2 SYDVKM. The CDR3 region is CASSQDRGLGQFF. In DNA form, the CDR3 reads TGTGCCAGCAGTCAGGACAGGGGGCTTGGGCAGTTCTTC.

The chain is built from TRBV6-1 and TRBJ2-5; D gene unclear. The germline V and J ends were trimmed by 2 bases and 2 bases, with 9 bases remaining between them. This CDR3 contains 14 residues. CDR1 is MNHNS, CDR2 SASEGT, per germline. The CDR3 DNA follows: TGTGCCAGCAGTGAATGGATAGGGCAAGAGACCCAGTACTTC. Protein sequence: CASSEWIGQETQYF.

V and J are TRBV11-2 and TRBJ1-2; 10 nucleotides align to TRBD1. Trimming at V came to 5 bases and at J to 4 bases, leaving 10 bases not matched to a gene. The CDR3 has 16 residues. Germline CDR1 SGHAT, CDR2 FQNNGV. The CDR3 region is CASSATGTGVRYGYTF. The CDR3 DNA reads TGTGCCAGCAGCGCAACCGGGACAGGGGTTCGCTATGGCTACACCTTC.

This rearrangement joins TRBV9 to TRBJ1-2; possibly TRBD1 for D (5 bases). The V gene lost 1 base and the J gene lost 10 bases, with 14 bases spanning the gap. Germline V CDR1 and CDR2: SGDLS, YYNGEE. CDR3 length: 13 amino acids. CDR3 bases: TGTGCCAGCAGCGTAATGTCGGGGGTCGACTACACCTTC. It is translated as CASSVMSGVDYTF.

A single count supports this clonotype. This rearrangement joins TRBV24-1 to TRBJ2-7; no definite D call. Germline-derived CDR1 and CDR2 are KGHDR and SFDVKD. V shed 4 bases and J shed 0 bases, with 15 bases lying between them. CDR3 length: 16 amino acids. DNA of the CDR3: TGTGCCACCAGTGACGCCACCTCCGGGTCCTCCTACGAGCAGTACGTC. Translation: CATSDATSGSSYEQYV.

This chain uses TRBV20-1 with TRBJ1-5; D is unclear. Trimming pared 3 bases from V and 8 bases from J, leaving 17 bases between. The CDR3 consists of 14 residues. Germline CDR1 reads DFQATT; CDR2 reads SNEGSKA (reference sequence). This CDR3 reads CSARDGDRREPQHF. The CDR3, as DNA: TGCAGTGCTAGGGACGGGGATCGAAGGGAGCCCCAGCATTTT.